The 12 T cell receptor beta chains below were found in one sample sequenced in a study of blood T cell repertoires in COVID-19 (dated by TCRdb to about 2020). Preparation of the library involved the immunoSEQ multiplex PCR assay. This immuneACCESS table, as held by TCRdb, lists in-frame sequences with V and J called but not all clones. Of the missing ones, under half trace to an unresolved V gene in checked studies; the others have no known cause. Recorded for this sample are more than 65,000 clones; roughly 80% of them occurred a single time. In total, the top ten clones hold roughly 9.7% of the sample. Sequencing input: peripheral blood. These receptors were collected from an elderly woman with acute or convalescent COVID-19.

The CDR3 spells CASSEAGTSNIQYF. The DNA for the CDR3 is TGTGCCAGCAGCGAAGCCGGGACATCAAACATTCAGTACTTC. The genes are TRBV11-1 and TRBJ2-4, with D tentatively TRBD1 (6 bases). There are 14 residues in the CDR3. Between the trimmed V and J ends, which lost 5 bases and 6 bases, there was a span of 14 bases. Germline V gene sequence: CDR1 SGHAT, CDR2 FQDESV (reference sequence).

This clone was recorded only once. The gene calls are TRBV6-5 and TRBJ2-7; D is perhaps TRBD1 (6 bases). V gave up 5 bases and J gave up 2 bases, with 13 bases separating them. The CDR3 runs to 14 residues. CDR1 and CDR2 from the germline V gene are MNHEY and SVGAGI. As DNA, the CDR3 is TGTGCCAGCAGTAGGACAGAGGGCACCTACGAGCAGTACTTC. Translating gives CASSRTEGTYEQYF.

This chain joins TRBV10-3 and TRBJ2-3; 15 positions agree with TRBD2. The CDR3 runs 17 residues. V was pared by 5 bases and J by 2 bases, with 5 bases of the junction left unmatched. CDR1 ENHRY and CDR2 SYGVKD come from the germline V gene. The CDR3 DNA reads TGTGCCATCAGTAAGGGACTAGCGGGGGGAAACACAGATACGCAGTATTTT. This sequence encodes CAISKGLAGGNTDTQYF.

In its sample, this clone was seen a few times. The rearrangement links TRBV18 to TRBJ1-3; D is possibly TRBD1 (6 bases). This CDR3 spans 15 amino acids. V was shortened by 3 bases and J by 0 bases, with 9 bases between the two germline ends. Germline V gives CDR1 KGHSH, CDR2 LQKENI. The CDR3 sequence: CASSPGGGSGNTIYF. Here the CDR3 DNA reads TGTGCCAGCTCACCGGGAGGGGGCTCTGGAAACACCATATATTTT.

The rearrangement joins TRBV10-1 to TRBJ1-1; TRBD1 might be the D (6 bases). Germline V CDR1 and CDR2: WNHNN, SYGVQD (reference sequence). The CDR3 runs 16 residues. Trimming cost V 0 bases and J 1 base, with 12 bases left between them. The CDR3 reads CASSESDTGWNTEAFF. CDR3 sequence (DNA): TGCGCCAGCAGTGAGTCGGATACAGGGTGGAACACTGAAGCTTTCTTT.

V usage is TRBV7-9 and J usage is TRBJ1-2, with D possibly TRBD1 on 5 matching bases. Germline CDR1 reads SEHNR; CDR2 reads FQNEAQ (reference sequence). The CDR3 sequence is 15 residues long. Trimming took 0 bases from V and 5 from J, leaving 13 bases between them. This chain's CDR3 is CASSLAGQGTYGYTF. The CDR3 DNA follows: TGTGCCAGCAGCTTAGCGGGGCAGGGAACTTATGGCTACACCTTC.

The rearrangement links TRBV2 to TRBJ2-3; the match to TRBD1 covers 8 bases. Germline lookup yields CDR1 SNHLY and CDR2 FYNNEI. This CDR3 region has 15 residues. V gave up 4 bases and J gave up 1 base; unmatched junction bases: 4. CDR3 protein: CASSGLTGGTDTQYF. The CDR3 DNA is TGTGCCAGCAGTGGATTGACAGGGGGCACAGATACGCAGTATTTT.

This clone was recorded a few times. The rearrangement joins TRBV7-9 to TRBJ1-2; TRBD1 aligns across 8 bases. This CDR3 is built from 15 residues. Germline V lookup: CDR1 SEHNR, CDR2 FQNEAQ (reference sequence). V lost 6 bases and J lost 4; bases outside the gene matches: 10. For the CDR3, the DNA is TGTGCCAGCAGTTCTACTACAGGGGGAGGCTATGGCTACACCTTC. It specifies CASSSTTGGGYGYTF. The full variable domain, with the rest looked up from reference TRBV7-9 and TRBJ1-2, is DTGVSQNPRHKITKRGQNVTFRCDPISEHNRLYWYRQTLGQGPEFLTYFQNEAQLEKSRLLSDRFSAERPKGSFSTLEIQRTEQGDSAMYLCASSSTTGGGYGYTFGSGTRLTVV.

The chain links TRBV4-2 to TRBJ2-7, with TRBD2 identical over 8 bases. Trimming removed 0 bases from V and 2 bases from J; junction bases left unmatched: 9. The CDR3 spans 17 residues. From germline, CDR1 is LGHNA and CDR2 YNFKEQ. The CDR3 nucleotides are TGTGCCAGCAGCCAAGACCCATTAGCGGGGTTCGCCTACGAGCAGTACTTC. Protein sequence: CASSQDPLAGFAYEQYF.

V usage is TRBV6-6 and J usage is TRBJ1-2; D is perhaps TRBD1 (5 bases). V lost 5 bases, J lost 0 bases, and 13 bases lay in between. CDR1 and CDR2 (germline): MNHNY, SVGAGI (reference sequence). This CDR3 has 15 residues. CDR3 bases: TGTGCCAGCAGTAGAAGGGGCCTGGCTAACTATGGCTACACCTTC. It translates to CASSRRGLANYGYTF.

The chain has TRBV7-2 and TRBJ2-2, with D perhaps TRBD2 (6 bases). The CDR3 extends over 16 amino acids. The germline V and J ends were trimmed by 4 bases and 0 bases, with 12 bases remaining between them. The V gene's germline CDR1 is SGHTA and CDR2 FQGNSA. CDR3 bases: TGTGCCAGCAGCTCGAGCGGGCGGACGAACACCGGGGAGCTGTTTTTT. The encoded protein is CASSSSGRTNTGELFF.

This chain links TRBV6-5 with TRBJ1-2, with 7 bases aligning to TRBD1. J gave up 8 bases and V 2 bases, and 2 bases lay outside the gene matches. CDR3 length: 12 residues. In germline, CDR1 is MNHEY, CDR2 SVGAGI. The CDR3 region is CASSYNRGGYTF. CDR3 nucleotides: TGTGCCAGCAGTTACAACAGGGGCGGCTACACCTTC.